The clone carrying this T cell receptor (beta chain) was observed at least ten times. This sample stems from a study of T cells in Graves' hyperthyroidism and ophthalmopathy. RNA transcripts yielded amplified TCR beta CDR3 regions. RT-PCR in the first round (using the HTBI primer set) targeted the TCR CDR3. A single record per CDR3 protein comes from TCRdb applying MiXCR to the multiplex PCR reads. Here the sample spans around 300,000 distinct CDR3 sequences, about 15% being singletons. V was trimmed by 8 bases and J by 3 bases, leaving 8 bases between them. CDR1 and CDR2 from the germline V gene are MNHNS and SASEGT. This CDR3 spans 11 amino acids.

The receptor's source is a woman in her forties or fifties with Graves' hyperthyroidism that later progressed to Graves' ophthalmopathy. This rearrangement joins TRBV6-1 to TRBJ2-7; D gene ambiguous. Sequencing was performed on blood. CDR3 bases: TGTGCCAGCGAGGACGGCTACGAGCAGTACTTC. Amino acid sequence: CASEDGYEQYF.